The 10 T cell receptor beta chains presented below share a single source sample, sequenced in a study of OX40 agonist ivuxolimab in advanced cancers. TCRdb keeps only in-frame clones here, not all; method: immunoSEQ multiplex PCR. The data show some 17,000 clones, with approximately 88% seen just once and approximately 70% held by the top ten. The material sequenced was CD4+ or CD8+ T cells sorted from blood, taken in a trial of the OX40 agonist ivuxolimab. Receptor source: an adult with an advanced solid tumor such as melanoma, head and neck, liver or kidney cancer.

The table lists this clone with a count of one. V is TRBV13 and J is TRBJ2-2; D might be TRBD1 (5 bases). CDR1 is PRHDT, CDR2 FYEKMQ, per germline (reference sequence). Between the trimmed V and J ends, which lost 6 bases and 3 bases, there was a span of 14 bases. The CDR3 spans 15 residues. Here the CDR3 DNA reads TGTGCCAGCAGTGGCAGGGAATTGGACACCGGGGAGCTGTTTTTT. Translating it yields CASSGRELDTGELFF.

The chain recombines TRBV7-9 with TRBJ2-1; D call uncertain. CDR3 length equals 16 residues. V was clipped by 5 bases and J by 8 bases, with 22 bases between them. Germline CDR1 is SEHNR and CDR2 is FQNEAQ (reference sequence). This chain's CDR3 is CASSNPPEARADEQFF. In nucleotides, the CDR3 is TGTGCCAGCAGCAACCCACCCGAGGCCCGGGCGGATGAGCAGTTCTTC.

The CDR3 is CASSYADPHNEQYF. The CDR3 DNA sequence: TGTGCCAGCAGTTACGCGGATCCTCACAACGAGCAGTACTTC. The rearrangement joins TRBV6-5 to TRBJ2-7, with D unclear. This CDR3 region has 14 residues. CDR1 is MNHEY and CDR2 is SVGAGI in the germline V gene. V was trimmed by 2 bases and J by 5 bases, leaving 13 bases between them.

CDR3 sequence: CASSLGQGAYEQYF. CDR3 DNA sequence: TGTGCCAGCAGTTTAGGTCAGGGGGCTTACGAGCAGTACTTC. This chain uses TRBV27 with TRBJ2-7; 8 bases agree with TRBD1. The germline V gene encodes CDR1 MNHEY and CDR2 SMNVEV (reference sequence). The CDR3 length is 14 residues. V lost 2 bases, J lost 4 bases, and 4 bases stayed unmatched.

The chain uses TRBV4-3 and TRBJ1-4; the D gene is possibly TRBD1 (6 bases). The CDR3 is 19 residues long. Trimming shortened V by 4 bases and J by 7 bases, and 28 bases separated the two germline ends. Germline lookup yields CDR1 LGHNA and CDR2 YSLEER. CDR3 DNA sequence: TGCGCCAGCAGCCGAAGCGGGACATTAACGGGCGGCGAGGGTGAAAAACTGTTTTTT. As protein: CASSRSGTLTGGEGEKLFF.

The CDR3 is CAVQDRDYEQYF. CDR3 bases: TGTGCCGTTCAGGACAGGGACTACGAGCAGTACTTC. The chain recombines TRBV19 with TRBJ2-7; 8 bases are shared with TRBD1. Germline loops: CDR1 LNHDA, CDR2 SQIVND (reference sequence). V shed 11 bases and J 3 bases; nucleotides not matched to a gene: 6. CDR3 length equals 12 residues.

The chain links TRBV27 to TRBJ1-4, with D unresolved. Trimming stripped 4 bases from V and 5 bases from J, with 11 bases between. This CDR3 contains 14 residues. Germline assignment: CDR1 MNHEY and CDR2 SMNVEV (reference sequence). The CDR3 loop reads CASSSRASNEKLFF. In nucleotides, the CDR3 is TGTGCCAGCAGTTCCCGGGCCTCAAATGAAAAACTGTTTTTT.

This rearrangement joins TRBV30 to TRBJ2-1; TRBD1 matches at 7 bases. The length of the CDR3 is 11 residues. With 4 bases clipped from V and 9 bases from J, the junction kept 3 bases outside the gene matches. Germline V CDR1 and CDR2: GTSNPN, SVGIG (reference sequence). Written as DNA, the CDR3 is TGTGCCTGGACACAGGGGAGTGAGCAGTTCTTC. Amino acid sequence: CAWTQGSEQFF.

This clone showed up just a few times. The genes are TRBV7-9 and TRBJ2-1; 7 nucleotides agree with TRBD2. CDR1 SEHNR and CDR2 FQNEAQ come from the germline V gene (reference sequence). The CDR3 length is 17 residues. J was trimmed by 4 bases and V by 5 bases; bases with no gene match: 14. CDR3 loop: CASSPPRPRGGYNEQFF. In DNA, the CDR3 is TGTGCCAGCAGCCCGCCTAGACCCCGGGGAGGGTACAATGAGCAGTTCTTC.

This clone occurred once. The chain is built from TRBV11-2 and TRBJ2-5; D not resolved. The J call may be in error: the DNA end matches TRBJ2-7 better. The CDR3 totals 12 residues. The V gene's germline CDR1 is SGHAT and CDR2 FQNNGV. The CDR3 spells CASSLVEYEQYF. Written as DNA, the CDR3 is TGTGCCAGCAGCTTAGTAGAGTACGAGCAGTACTTC.